This T cell receptor (beta chain) appears in the sequencing data of a study of T cells in Graves' hyperthyroidism and ophthalmopathy. CDR1 and CDR2 from the germline V gene are MNHEY and SVGAGI. The CDR3 consists of 11 residues. TCR beta CDR3 region amplification was performed from RNA transcripts. In the first-round RT-PCR of the TCR CDR3, the HTBI primer set was used. TCRdb re-called the multiplex PCR reads with MiXCR, one entry per CDR3 protein. Here the sample spans hundreds of thousands of distinct CDR3 sequences, about 35% being singletons. These patients, aged 18 to 65, had recently diagnosed hyperthyroidism lasting under 2 months. About this clonotype: A much bigger clone sits one base away, suggesting this may be a read error.

This sequence joins TRBV6-5 and TRBJ1-1; possibly TRBD1 for D (6 bases). The material sequenced was blood. This TCR was sampled from a woman aged 40 to 50 with Graves' hyperthyroidism. The CDR3 coding sequence is TGTACCAGCAGGCACGGGGGGCAAGCTTTCTTT. Its translation is CTSRHGGQAFF.